These 15 T cell receptor beta chains share one sample of origin, sequenced in a study of type 1 regulatory T cells (dated by TCRdb to the early 2020s). The data were produced on an Illumina MiSeq. TCRdb trimmed public reads at Q25 via fastp, called clones via MiXCR and kept in-frame beta chains. Rows are unified per CDR3 protein, each entry keeping the most common DNA and genes. The sample has about 24,000 distinct CDR3 sequences on record, roughly two thirds of them singletons. 13% to 15% of the sample lies in the top ten. No antigen has been identified for these receptors. What was sequenced was cultured T cells, either the whole culture or a sorted T cell fraction (not recorded which). The cell subset or site tag for this specimen amounts to: Tr1-enriched cell product generated in vitro against host alloantigens. The receptors were sampled from a human donor in good health.

The chain recombines TRBV29-1 with TRBJ1-1; possibly TRBD1 for D (5 bases). Germline V gene lookup returns CDR1 SQVTM and CDR2 ANQGSEA. This CDR3 has 12 amino acids. The ends were cut back, 3 bases at V and 1 base at J, with 6 bases in the middle. In DNA form, the CDR3 reads TGCAGCGTTGATAGGGGGAACACTGAAGCTTTCTTT. Protein sequence: CSVDRGNTEAFF.

The genes are TRBV6-1 and TRBJ2-1; unclear D gene. Between the trimmed V and J ends, which lost 2 bases and 8 bases, there was a span of 4 bases. Looked up from germline, CDR1 is MNHNS and CDR2 is SASEGT. This CDR3 is built from 11 residues. DNA of the CDR3: TGTGCCAGCAGTGAATTCCATGAGCAGTTCTTC. Translating it yields CASSEFHEQFF.

V gene TRBV6-2 or TRBV6-3 combines with J gene TRBJ2-7; 8 bases align to TRBD1. This CDR3 comprises 13 residues. The germline V gene encodes CDR1 MNHEY and CDR2 SVGEGT. J gave up 4 bases and V 7 bases, and 6 bases lay outside the gene matches. In DNA, the CDR3 is TGTGCCAGCACCAGGACAGGGAAGTACGAGCAGTACTTC. Amino acid sequence: CASTRTGKYEQYF.

The chain carries TRBV7-9 and TRBJ1-2, with TRBD1 matching 7 bases. CDR3 length: 14 residues. The germline V gene has CDR1 SEHNR and CDR2 FQNEAQ (reference sequence). After removal of 2 bases from V and 4 bases from J, the junction contained 4 bases not matched to a gene. The CDR3 nucleotides are TGTGCCAGCAGCTTACTACAGGGGTCCTATGGCTACACCTTC. This sequence encodes CASSLLQGSYGYTF.

V gene TRBV3-1 combines with J gene TRBJ1-1, with D possibly TRBD1 on 5 matching bases. The CDR3 totals 14 residues. Trimming pared 1 base from V and 4 bases from J, leaving 10 bases between. Germline CDR1 is LGHDT and CDR2 is YNNKEL (reference sequence). In nucleotides, the CDR3 is TGTGCCAGCAGCCAAGTCGGGGGGTCCACTGAAGCTTTCTTT. This translates into CASSQVGGSTEAFF.

This clonotype was found once. The gene calls are TRBV19 and TRBJ1-6, with 9 bases identical to TRBD1. Germline V CDR1 and CDR2: LNHDA, SQIVND (reference sequence). The CDR3 sequence is 13 residues long. J gave up 9 bases and V 8 bases, and 5 bases lay outside the gene matches. The CDR3 is CASRTGVVSPLHF. CDR3 nucleotides: TGTGCCAGTCGGACAGGGGTCGTTTCACCCCTCCACTTT.

The genes are TRBV5-1 and TRBJ2-7, with 14 bases identical to TRBD2. The V segment lost 4 bases and the J segment 4 bases; nucleotides outside the gene matches: 1. CDR1 is SGHRS and CDR2 is YFSETQ in the germline V gene. The CDR3 spans 14 residues. CDR3 amino acids: CASSGTSGGYEQYF. For the CDR3, the DNA is TGCGCCAGCAGCGGGACTAGCGGGGGTTACGAGCAGTACTTC.

This clonotype is medium-sized (0.01 to 0.1%). The chain uses TRBV2 and TRBJ2-7; D may be TRBD2 (5 bases). The CDR3 is 14 amino acids. V lost 7 bases and J 2 bases, leaving 15 bases between the germline ends. Germline loops: CDR1 SNHLY, CDR2 FYNNEI. CDR3 amino acids: CASTPDSIAYEQYF. The CDR3, as DNA: TGTGCCAGCACCCCGGACTCGATAGCCTACGAGCAGTACTTC.

The gene calls are TRBV3-1 and TRBJ1-4, with D unresolved. This CDR3 spans 15 amino acids. The V end was cut by 2 bases, the J end by 3 bases, with 10 bases between. Germline CDR1 and CDR2: LGHDT and YNNKEL (reference sequence). The CDR3 coding sequence is TGTGCCAGCAGCCAACGGAGCTGGGCTAATGAAAAACTGTTTTTT. This sequence encodes CASSQRSWANEKLFF.

The V and J genes are TRBV20-1 and TRBJ2-1; 8 nucleotides align to TRBD2. Per the germline V gene, CDR1 is DFQATT and CDR2 is SNEGSKA (reference sequence). CDR3 size: 15 residues. V shed 0 bases and J 6 bases; nucleotides not matched to a gene: 7. The DNA of the CDR3 is TGCAGTGCTAGAGATCAACTCCGGGGGGGCAATGAGCAGTTCTTC. Protein product: CSARDQLRGGNEQFF.

The count of this clonotype is one. The CDR3 DNA reads TGCGCCAGCAGCCAATCGACACCCAACTATGGCTACACCTTC. Protein product: CASSQSTPNYGYTF. V and J are TRBV5-1 and TRBJ1-2, with D unresolved. The CDR3 consists of 14 residues. CDR1 is SGHRS and CDR2 is YFSETQ in the germline V gene. Trimming cost V 4 bases and J 2 bases, with 12 bases left between them.

This rearrangement joins TRBV6-6 to TRBJ2-7; TRBD1 agrees at 12 bases. The CDR3 sequence is 17 residues long. In germline, CDR1 is MNHNY, CDR2 SVGAGI (reference sequence). The trim removed 6 bases at V and 6 bases at J, leaving 15 bases unmatched. CDR3 amino acids: CASSRRGQGALGPEQYF. DNA for the CDR3: TGTGCCAGCAGCCGAAGGGGACAGGGGGCGCTAGGGCCCGAGCAGTACTTC.

The chain has TRBV5-4 and TRBJ2-1; D is ambiguous. The germline gives CDR1 SGHNT, CDR2 YYREEE (reference sequence). The CDR3 extends over 15 amino acids. Trimming took off 0 bases at V and 6 bases at J, with 13 bases between the two ends. DNA of the CDR3: TGTGCCAGCAGCTTGGGAGTTAATATCGGCAATGAGCAGTTCTTC. This codes for CASSLGVNIGNEQFF.

This clonotype was seen once. The V call is TRBV11-3, the J call TRBJ2-5; D perhaps matches TRBD2 (5 bases). Trimming took off 4 bases at V and 4 bases at J, with 16 bases between the two ends. Per germline, CDR1 SGHNT and CDR2 YENEEA. The CDR3 contains 15 residues. The CDR3 coding sequence is TGTGCCAGCAGCTCGATCGCGACGGGATTAGAGACCCAGTACTTC. Its protein is CASSSIATGLETQYF.

This clonotype was observed a single time. The rearrangement joins TRBV14 to TRBJ2-5; 9 bases line up with TRBD1. This CDR3 contains 16 residues. The V and J ends lost 1 base and 5 bases, in that order; junction bases with no gene match: 8. Germline loops: CDR1 SGHDN, CDR2 FVKESK. CDR3 sequence reads: CASSQVWTGVRETQYF. In DNA form, the CDR3 reads TGTGCCAGCAGCCAAGTCTGGACAGGGGTACGGGAGACCCAGTACTTC.